The 8 T cell receptor beta chains reported below all come from one sample, sequenced in a study of cytomegalovirus exposure and HLA in healthy donors. The PCR was carried out with 60 Vbeta primers and 13 Jbeta primers. The repertoire was sequenced with immunoSEQ multiplex PCR; TCRdb's copy has only in-frame clones and lacks some. There are more than 150,000 clones in the sample; about 85% occur only once, and around 1.4% lies in the top ten. Sequencing used PBMCs. The receptors here all came from a girl aged 10 to 17 in good health and CMV-seropositive.

This clone came up a few times. The chain joins TRBV10-2 to TRBJ2-4; 14 bases agree with TRBD2. Trimming cost V 6 bases and J 12 bases; bases outside gene matches: 7. The CDR3 has 14 residues. Germline values: CDR1 WSHSY, CDR2 SAAADI. CDR3 sequence reads: CASRVGLAGGSQYF. The DNA for the CDR3 is TGCGCCAGCAGGGTCGGACTAGCGGGAGGAAGTCAGTACTTC.

The chain is built from TRBV7-9 and TRBJ2-1; 9 positions match TRBD2. The CDR3 totals 15 residues. Per the germline V gene, CDR1 is SEHNR and CDR2 is FQNEAQ (reference sequence). Unmatched junction bases numbered 3, after V lost 6 bases and J lost 0 bases. DNA of the CDR3: TGTGCCAGCAGATATAGCGGGAGCTCCTACAATGAGCAGTTCTTC. This gives the protein CASRYSGSSYNEQFF.

The sample holds one count of this clone. The chain recombines TRBV7-2 with TRBJ2-5; no definite D call. The CDR3 length is 14 residues. Germline loops: CDR1 SGHTA, CDR2 FQGNSA. V lost 2 bases and J 2 bases, leaving 9 bases between the germline ends. The CDR3 nucleotides are TGTGCCAGCAGCTTATTTGGGCATCAAGAGACCCAGTACTTC. Its protein product is CASSLFGHQETQYF.

The chain has TRBV5-4 and TRBJ2-6, with 7 nucleotides matching TRBD1. In germline, CDR1 is SGHNT, CDR2 YYREEE (reference sequence). The junction had 7 bases not matched to a gene; V was cut back by 4 bases and J by 0 bases. The CDR3 sequence is 17 residues long. DNA of the CDR3: TGTGCCAGCAGCGCCAATAACAGGGGCTCTGGGGCCAACGTCCTGACTTTC. It yields the protein CASSANNRGSGANVLTF. Looking up the rest from reference TRBV5-4 and TRBJ2-6 gives the full variable domain: ETGVTQSPTHLIKTRGQQVTLRCSSQSGHNTVSWYQQALGQGPQFIFQYYREEENGRGNFPPRFSGLQFPNYSSELNVNALELDDSALYLCASSANNRGSGANVLTFGAGSRLTVL.

This chain links TRBV11-2 with TRBJ1-1; TRBD1 might be the D (5 bases). There are 16 residues in the CDR3. Germline V CDR1 and CDR2: SGHAT, FQNNGV. The V and J ends lost 1 base and 5 bases respectively, with 17 bases between them. CDR3 sequence: CASSLGEGAMVTEAFF. CDR3 sequence (DNA): TGTGCCAGCAGCTTAGGGGAAGGGGCAATGGTAACTGAAGCTTTCTTT.

This clone was recorded once. V is TRBV29-1 and J is TRBJ2-3, with a possible D match to TRBD2 (6 bases). The CDR3 sequence is 13 residues long. V lost 4 bases and J 2 bases, leaving 10 bases between the germline ends. Germline V gives CDR1 SQVTM, CDR2 ANQGSEA. The DNA of the CDR3 is TGCAGCGTTGGCCTAGCGCTCACAGATACGCAGTATTTT. Its translation is CSVGLALTDTQYF.

The chain joins TRBV18 to TRBJ1-3; 9 nucleotides align to TRBD1. The CDR3 contains 16 residues. In germline, CDR1 is KGHSH, CDR2 LQKENI. Trimming took 6 bases from V and 0 from J; bases not matched to a gene: 6. The CDR3, as DNA: TGTGCCAGCTCCCTCCCGGGACAGGGCTCTGGAAACACCATATATTTT. Protein sequence: CASSLPGQGSGNTIYF. Full variable domain (outside the CDR3, taken from reference TRBV18 and TRBJ1-3): NAGVMQNPRHLVRRRGQEARLRCSPMKGHSHVYWYRQLPEEGLKFMVYLQKENIIDESGMPKERFSAEFPKEGPSILRIQQVVRGDSAAYFCASSLPGQGSGNTIYFGEGSWLTVV.

V gene TRBV7-9 combines with J gene TRBJ1-5; 9 bases line up with TRBD1. This CDR3 is 14 amino acids long. Germline lookup yields CDR1 SEHNR and CDR2 FQNEAQ (reference sequence). Unmatched junction bases numbered 1, after V lost 1 base and J lost 6 bases. This CDR3 reads CASSLGTGAQPQHF. DNA for the CDR3: TGTGCCAGCAGCTTAGGGACAGGGGCTCAGCCCCAGCATTTT.